This T cell receptor (beta chain) comes out of a study of CD8+ T cells in alopecia areata. Study as a whole: Tofacitinib ran 6 to 18 months, followed by 6 months off drug. Study-level points and caveats: Resident alphabeta T cells of normal skin are also sequenced in scalp samples.

The sequencing template was cDNA reverse transcribed from extracted RNA. Clones were sequenced by immunoSEQ multiplex PCR, and TCRdb holds only the in-frame ones, with some missing. The data contain more than 200,000 clones, roughly two thirds of them singletons. J was trimmed by 4 bases and V by 0 bases; bases with no gene match: 5. The V gene's germline CDR1 is GTSNPN and CDR2 SVGIG (reference sequence). The CDR3 covers 15 residues. On this clone itself: What it recognizes is unknown.

Source: CD4+ T cells sorted from blood, taken at week 0. The chain links TRBV30 to TRBJ1-1; 10 bases are a match to TRBD1. The receptor's source is a human donor with alopecia areata. The CDR3 spells CAWSVIGDRGTEAFF. The DNA for the CDR3 is TGTGCCTGGAGTGTAATAGGGGACAGGGGCACTGAAGCTTTCTTT.